This T cell receptor (beta chain) was captured in a study of blood T cell repertoires in COVID-19 (dated by TCRdb to 2018 to 2020). With respect to the entire study: Samples covering the acute and convalescent phases of COVID-19 were provided by collaborators in the United States, Italy and Spain. Samples were obtained from the ongoing ImmuneRACE study (first 160 participants) and from about 1,300 subjects provided by 6 global collaborators. Where HLA class I and class II types were available, the types were taken from metadata supplied by the sample provider, not from assay-based typing. The material from the prospective study consisted of cDNA or gDNA derived from T cells, B-cell-depleted T cells, or PBMCs. Subjects who had been exposed to COVID-19, were actively infected with it, or had recovered from it provided the deeply sampled blood TCRbeta repertoires that made up the dataset. The repertoires were released in a freely available public database meant as a resource for research on the immune response to SARS-CoV-2. The sample metadata nearly always contained a de-identified subject ID, COVID-19 status, age in years and sex. Broad study findings and their caveats: Clinical and demographic metadata were provided uncurated, with the amount varying by source and participant.

Concerning this clone itself: Its antigen specificity is not known. The sample holds no much larger clone one base away, and base qualities are not on file.

The immunoSEQ Assay, a bias-controlled multiplex PCR, was used to amplify TCRbeta CDR3 regions from genomic DNA. In the original analysis: The number of nucleated cells in each sample was estimated by amplification of reference gene primers within the assay. To quantify the absolute abundance of each unique TCRbeta CDR3 rearrangement, sequence reads were collapsed and filtered. For each sample, productive Simpson clonality was calculated as the square root of Simpson's diversity index across productive rearrangements. The table comes from immuneACCESS by way of TCRdb, which keeps in-frame sequences with V and J called. Part of the clones is missing from these tables; in studies checked, under half for an unresolved V gene and the rest for unknown reasons. That table furnishes V, J and clone size, whereas the DNA furnished D and trimming. Recorded for this sample are some 400,000 clones; roughly 92% of them occurred a single time. The ten largest clones represent over 0.7% of the sample.

From a lookup of the germline V gene (reference sequence), CDR1 and CDR2 are LGHDT and YNNKEL. From the cysteine through the phenylalanine, the CDR3 covers 17 amino acids. Here the CDR3 DNA is all that survives: 51 bases in frame from base 1. V is trimmed back by 6 bases and J by 8 bases, and the junction contains 15 bases that no gene match accounts for. Enrolling through a virtual design, the prospective study's participants ranged in age from about 18 to 89 years and lived across around 25 United States geographic areas. Cohort assignment in the prospective study relied on participant-reported clinical history from a screening survey and a study questionnaire. Exposed participants had been in contact, within 2 weeks of entering the study, with a person who had a PCR-confirmed or clinician-diagnosed case of COVID-19. In the prospective study, mobile phlebotomists collected whole blood, serum and a nasopharyngeal or oropharyngeal swab from each participant. Prospective study participants could optionally give additional blood draws and questionnaires over an approximately two-month period. Before DNA extraction, blood samples from the prospective study were shipped at room temperature or frozen.

This chain is built from TRBV3-1 (or the pseudogene TRBV3-2) and TRBJ1-6; a stretch of 8 junction bases matches TRBD1. The receptor was isolated from a middle-aged woman who had been exposed to COVID-19. Sequences were obtained from PBMCs or T cells enriched from blood (not recorded which). Read as DNA, the sequence is TGTGCCAGCAGTCTGAGGACAGGGTGGCTCGTTCATTCACCCCTCCACTTT. It is translated as CASSLRTGWLVHSPLHF.